The 17 T cell receptor beta chains below all came from one sample that was sequenced in a study of blood T cell repertoires in COVID-19. Using immunoSEQ multiplex PCR, the repertoire was profiled, and TCRdb retains in-frame clones only, with some absent. The repertoire holds about 310,000 clones, with 87% as singletons. Sequencing was carried out using peripheral blood. These receptor sequences come from a man between 45 and 60 years old with active or convalescent COVID-19.

This chain connects TRBV5-1 to TRBJ1-3; possibly TRBD1 for D (5 bases). Looked up from germline, CDR1 is SGHRS and CDR2 is YFSETQ. The CDR3 has 11 residues. V was clipped by 7 bases and J by 8 bases, with 10 bases between them. This CDR3 is CASVGGDTIYF. Written as DNA, the CDR3 is TGCGCCAGCGTGGGGGGGGACACCATATATTTT.

This chain links TRBV27 with TRBJ1-6; tentative D call: TRBD1 (6 bases). Trimming removed 5 bases at V and 6 bases at J, with 11 bases between. CDR1 and CDR2 from the germline V gene are MNHEY and SMNVEV (reference sequence). This CDR3 comprises 14 residues. The DNA for the CDR3 is TGTGCCAGCAGTCCGACAGGATTTAATTCACCCCTCCACTTT. Its translation: CASSPTGFNSPLHF.

The rearrangement links TRBV2 to TRBJ2-6; 7 positions agree with TRBD1. The V and J ends lost 6 bases and 0 bases, in that order; junction bases with no gene match: 8. Germline values: CDR1 SNHLY, CDR2 FYNNEI. CDR3 length equals 17 residues. CDR3: CASRRQGLTSGANVLTF. The CDR3 DNA reads as TGTGCCAGCAGGCGACAGGGCCTTACCTCTGGGGCCAACGTCCTGACTTTC.

CDR3 region: CASSLLTGGNEKLFF. CDR3 in DNA: TGTGCCAGCAGTTTACTGACAGGGGGAAATGAAAAACTGTTTTTT. J is TRBJ1-4 and V is TRBV28; TRBD1 aligns across 9 bases. Germline values: CDR1 MDHEN, CDR2 SYDVKM. The CDR3 covers 15 residues. J was trimmed by 5 bases and V by 2 bases; bases with no gene match: 3. Together with reference TRBV28 and TRBJ1-4, the CDR3 gives the full variable domain: DVKVTQSSRYLVKRTGEKVFLECVQDMDHENMFWYRQDPGLGLRLIYFSYDVKMKEKGDIPEGYSVSREKKERFSLILESASTNQTSMYLCASSLLTGGNEKLFFGSGTQLSVL.

This chain links TRBV19 with TRBJ1-2; 9 nucleotides line up with TRBD1. V lost 6 bases and J lost 4; bases outside the gene matches: 3. There are 13 residues in the CDR3. Germline values: CDR1 LNHDA, CDR2 SQIVND (reference sequence). In nucleotides, the CDR3 is TGTGCCAGTAGGGGACAGGGATCCTATGGCTACACCTTC. Translated, it gives CASRGQGSYGYTF. Using reference TRBV19 and TRBJ1-2 for the parts outside the CDR3, the full variable domain is DGGITQSPKYLFRKEGQNVTLSCEQNLNHDAMYWYRQDPGQGLRLIYYSQIVNDFQKGDIAEGYSVSREKKESFPLTVTSAQKNPTAFYLCASRGQGSYGYTFGSGTRLTVV.

This clone was counted once. At the DNA level, this CDR3 is encoded by other sequences in the same sample as well. The genes are TRBV5-5 and TRBJ1-1, with D perhaps matching TRBD1 (5 bases). The length of the CDR3 is 13 residues. CDR1 and CDR2 (germline): SGHKS, YYEKEE (reference sequence). Between the trimmed V and J ends, which lost 3 bases and 3 bases, there was a span of 9 bases. CDR3 loop: CASSSQGDTEAFF. The DNA for the CDR3 is TGTGCCAGCAGCTCGCAGGGCGACACTGAAGCTTTCTTT.

This chain uses TRBV6-1 with TRBJ1-2; TRBD1 agrees at 8 bases. The trim removed 4 bases at V and 8 bases at J, leaving 15 bases unmatched. The germline gives CDR1 MNHNS, CDR2 SASEGT. The CDR3 has 16 residues. CDR3: CASSALWTGFPSGYTF. CDR3 nucleotides: TGTGCCAGCAGTGCACTCTGGACAGGGTTCCCCAGCGGCTACACCTTC.

The chain couples TRBV6-5 to TRBJ1-2; TRBD1 might be the D (6 bases). The CDR3 totals 13 residues. Per the germline V gene, CDR1 is MNHEY and CDR2 is SVGAGI. V was pared by 6 bases and J by 4 bases, with 12 bases between. The CDR3 nucleotides read TGTGCCAGCAGCCCCAGGGGCACCTATGGCTACACCTTC. Residues: CASSPRGTYGYTF.

This chain uses TRBV28 with TRBJ1-5, with 9 bases matching TRBD1. V lost 7 bases, J lost 4 bases, and 11 bases stayed unmatched. This CDR3 contains 16 residues. Germline CDR1 and CDR2: MDHEN and SYDVKM. DNA of the CDR3: TGTGCCAGCATAAGGACAGGGGAGTTCTGGAATCAGCCCCAGCATTTT. It encodes CASIRTGEFWNQPQHF. The full variable domain, its missing parts supplied by reference TRBV28 and TRBJ1-5, is DVKVTQSSRYLVKRTGEKVFLECVQDMDHENMFWYRQDPGLGLRLIYFSYDVKMKEKGDIPEGYSVSREKKERFSLILESASTNQTSMYLCASIRTGEFWNQPQHFGDGTRLSIL.

The chain joins TRBV28 to TRBJ2-7, with 15 bases that match TRBD2. The ends lost 5 bases at V and 7 bases at J; junction bases unmatched: 6. The length of the CDR3 is 15 residues. CDR1 is MDHEN, CDR2 SYDVKM, per germline. The CDR3: CASSEGLAGGGEQYF. The CDR3 DNA reads as TGTGCCAGCAGTGAAGGACTAGCGGGAGGGGGTGAGCAGTACTTC.

V is TRBV14 and J is TRBJ1-5; the D is unclear. The CDR3 loop spans 15 amino acids. The V end lost 0 bases, the J end lost 4 bases, and 10 bases lay between the germline ends. CDR1 is SGHDN, CDR2 FVKESK, per germline. The DNA of the CDR3 is TGTGCCAGCAGCCAAGATGAGCGAGGGAATCAGCCCCAGCATTTT. Translation: CASSQDERGNQPQHF.

This chain joins TRBV2 and TRBJ2-1; 7 bases fit TRBD2. V shed 2 bases and J 1 base; nucleotides not matched to a gene: 2. Per germline, CDR1 SNHLY and CDR2 FYNNEI. The CDR3 sequence is 15 residues long. In nucleotides, the CDR3 is TGTGCCAGCAGTGAACGCGGGGGTTCCTACAATGAGCAGTTCTTC. Its protein product is CASSERGGSYNEQFF. Together with reference TRBV2 and TRBJ2-1, the CDR3 gives the full variable domain: EPEVTQTPSHQVTQMGQEVILRCVPISNHLYFYWYRQILGQKVEFLVSFYNNEISEKSEIFDDQFSVERPDGSNFTLKIRSTKLEDSAMYFCASSERGGSYNEQFFGPGTRLTVL.

This chain joins TRBV2 and TRBJ1-4; D is undetermined. This CDR3 is built from 11 residues. Germline V lookup: CDR1 SNHLY, CDR2 FYNNEI. The V end lost 8 bases, the J end lost 6 bases, and 7 bases lay between the germline ends. CDR3 residues: CASGFYEKLFF. The CDR3 DNA reads as TGTGCCAGCGGCTTCTATGAAAAACTGTTTTTT.

The chain couples TRBV15 to TRBJ2-7; TRBD2 matches at 11 bases. Trimming removed 0 bases from V and 5 bases from J; junction bases left unmatched: 3. The CDR3 is 15 residues long. CDR1 and CDR2 from the germline V gene are LNHNV and YYDKDF (reference sequence). CDR3 DNA sequence: TGTGCCACCAGCAGAGAACTAGCGGGAGCGAACGAGCAGTACTTC. It is translated as CATSRELAGANEQYF.

The chain links TRBV5-1 to TRBJ1-3, with D possibly being TRBD1 (5 bases). Trimming left V 0 bases short and J 4 bases short, with 14 bases between. The CDR3 is 16 amino acids. CDR1 SGHRS and CDR2 YFSETQ come from the germline V gene. CDR3: CASSLGPGLEGNTIYF. The CDR3 DNA is TGCGCCAGCAGCTTGGGGCCAGGGTTGGAAGGAAACACCATATATTTT.

The V gene is TRBV27, the J gene TRBJ2-1; 7 nucleotides align to TRBD1. The germline V gene has CDR1 MNHEY and CDR2 SMNVEV (reference sequence). The CDR3 consists of 15 residues. Unmatched junction bases numbered 17, after V lost 4 bases and J lost 14 bases. CDR3 DNA sequence: TGTGCCAGCAGTTCAGGCAGACAGGGCTCCCCTTCGGAGTTCTTC. Its protein is CASSSGRQGSPSEFF.

V gene TRBV5-1 combines with J gene TRBJ2-4, with 7 bases aligning to TRBD1. V shed 0 bases and J 15 bases; nucleotides not matched to a gene: 6. This CDR3 comprises 12 residues. CDR1 and CDR2 (germline): SGHRS, YFSETQ. The CDR3 region has the DNA TGCGCCAGCAGCTTGGCCCCGGGACAGATGTACTTC. It specifies CASSLAPGQMYF.